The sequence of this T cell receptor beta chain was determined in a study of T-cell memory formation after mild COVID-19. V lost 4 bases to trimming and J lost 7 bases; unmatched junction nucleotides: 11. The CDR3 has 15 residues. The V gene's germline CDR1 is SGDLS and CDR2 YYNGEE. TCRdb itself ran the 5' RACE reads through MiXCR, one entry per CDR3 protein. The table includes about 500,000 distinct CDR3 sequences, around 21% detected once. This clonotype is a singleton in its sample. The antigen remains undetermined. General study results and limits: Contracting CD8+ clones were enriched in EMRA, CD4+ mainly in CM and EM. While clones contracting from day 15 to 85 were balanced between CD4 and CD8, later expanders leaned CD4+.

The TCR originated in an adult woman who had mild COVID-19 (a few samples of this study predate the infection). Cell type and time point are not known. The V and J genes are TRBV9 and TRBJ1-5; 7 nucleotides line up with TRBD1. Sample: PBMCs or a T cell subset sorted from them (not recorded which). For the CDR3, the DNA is TGTGCCAGCAGCAACACAGGGGAGCAGACACAGCCCCAGCATTTT. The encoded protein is CASSNTGEQTQPQHF.